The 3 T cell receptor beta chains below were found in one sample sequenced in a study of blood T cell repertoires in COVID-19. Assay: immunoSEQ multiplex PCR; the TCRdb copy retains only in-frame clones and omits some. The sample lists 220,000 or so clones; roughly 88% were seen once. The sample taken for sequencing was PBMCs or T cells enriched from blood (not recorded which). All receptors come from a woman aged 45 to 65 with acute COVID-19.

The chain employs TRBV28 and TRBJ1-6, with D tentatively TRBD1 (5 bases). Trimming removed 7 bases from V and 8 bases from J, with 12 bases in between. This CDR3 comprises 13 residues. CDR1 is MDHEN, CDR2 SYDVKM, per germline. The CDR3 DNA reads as TGTGCCAGCAAATTGGGGACTTATTCACCCCTCCACTTT. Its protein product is CASKLGTYSPLHF.

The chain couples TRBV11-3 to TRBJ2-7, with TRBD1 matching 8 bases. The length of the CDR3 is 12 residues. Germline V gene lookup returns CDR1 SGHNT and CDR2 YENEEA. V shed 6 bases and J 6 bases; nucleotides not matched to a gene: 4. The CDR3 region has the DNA TGTGCCAGCAGTCACACAGGGGGCGAGCAGTACTTC. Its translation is CASSHTGGEQYF. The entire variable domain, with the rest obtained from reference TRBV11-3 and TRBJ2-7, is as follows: EAGVVQSPRYKIIEKKQPVAFWCNPISGHNTLYWYLQNLGQGPELLIRYENEEAVDDSQLPKDRFSAERLKGVDSTLKIQPAELGDSAVYLCASSHTGGEQYFGPGTRLTVT.

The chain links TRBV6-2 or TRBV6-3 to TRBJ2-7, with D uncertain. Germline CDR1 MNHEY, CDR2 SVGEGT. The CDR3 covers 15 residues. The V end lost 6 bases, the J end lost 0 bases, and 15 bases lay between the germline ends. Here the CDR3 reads CASSLRGRSSYEQYF. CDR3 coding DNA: TGTGCCAGCAGCCTACGTGGGCGTAGCTCCTACGAGCAGTACTTC.